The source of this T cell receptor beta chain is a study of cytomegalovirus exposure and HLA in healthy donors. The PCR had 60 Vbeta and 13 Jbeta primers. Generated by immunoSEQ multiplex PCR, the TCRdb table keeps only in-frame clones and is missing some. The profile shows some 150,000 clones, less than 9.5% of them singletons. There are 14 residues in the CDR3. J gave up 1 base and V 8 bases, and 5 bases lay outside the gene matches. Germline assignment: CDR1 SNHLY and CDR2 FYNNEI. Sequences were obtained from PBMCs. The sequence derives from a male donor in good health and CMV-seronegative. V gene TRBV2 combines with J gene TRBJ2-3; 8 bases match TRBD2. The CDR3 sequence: CASPGTRRTDTQYF. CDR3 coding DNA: TGTGCCAGCCCCGGGACTAGACGCACAGATACGCAGTATTTT.